This entry features one T cell receptor beta chain sequence. The CDR3 length is 16 residues. J was trimmed by 6 bases and V by 0 bases; bases with no gene match: 8. Germline V gene data show CDR1 as SGHRS and CDR2 as YFSETQ. The authors' processing: For nucleated cells, counts were estimated from reference gene primer amplification. Sequencing was performed with immunoSEQ multiplex PCR; in TCRdb, only in-frame clones are kept and a portion is missing. Clone size and the V and J calls come from that table; the DNA yielded D and trimming. Here the sample spans tens of thousands of clones, roughly 89% being singletons. The sample originates from a study of blood T cell repertoires in COVID-19. Study-level background: Acute and convalescent COVID-19 specimens originated in the United States, Italy and Spain. PBMCs, B-cell-depleted T cells, or T cells provided the cDNA or gDNA that made up the material.

This TCR derives from a woman in her forties or fifties in a cohort sampled during active COVID-19. Sequenced: peripheral blood. This chain uses TRBV5-1 with TRBJ2-7; 11 nucleotides align to TRBD2. The CDR3 DNA sequence: TGCGCCAGCAGCTTGGCCGGTAGCGGGAGGGGATCCGAGCAGTACTTC. It codes for CASSLAGSGRGSEQYF.